This T cell receptor beta chain was identified during a study of PD-1 blockade in classical Hodgkin lymphoma. Study-wide findings and caveats: Complete responders had baseline diversity similar to newly diagnosed patients.

This clone was seen a single time. What it binds is not known. Every one of the patients relapsed after autologous stem cell transplantation (brentuximab vedotin exposure was variable). Reported best responses ranged across complete response, partial response or progressive disease. Using immunoSEQ multiplex PCR, the repertoire was profiled, and TCRdb retains in-frame clones only, with some absent. The sample includes more than 60,000 clones, 90% of them seen just once. The CDR3 sequence is 15 residues long. The germline V gene encodes CDR1 SGDLS and CDR2 YYNGEE. V lost 4 bases, J lost 9 bases, and 12 bases stayed unmatched.

The sequence was collected from a human donor with classical Hodgkin lymphoma. The rearrangement links TRBV9 to TRBJ2-1, with 8 bases aligning to TRBD2. The sample was peripheral blood mononuclear cells (PBMCs), taken at baseline. CDR3: CASSLSGEPPVEQFF. In DNA, the CDR3 is TGTGCCAGCAGCCTTAGCGGGGAGCCGCCTGTTGAGCAGTTCTTC.